This is a list of T cell receptor beta chains from one sample in a study of T-cell memory formation after mild COVID-19. MiXCR, applied by TCRdb to the 5' RACE reads, yields one record per CDR3 protein. The sample comprises 450,000 to 650,000 distinct CDR3 sequences, less than 25% of which are singletons, and around 9.2% rests with the top ten. The material sequenced was PBMCs or a T cell subset sorted from them (not recorded which). Every receptor here comes from an adult woman who had mild COVID-19 (a few samples of this study predate the infection). Cell type and time point are not known. Each CDR3 is given with its conserved first and last residue. D genes are given only for firm matches. Part of the rows lack a size; the others show once, few, many or a class for expanded clones.

v_gene: TRBV10-3
abundance: .
j_gene: TRBJ2-3
len: 15
d_gene: TRBD2
CDR3aa: CAIRGLAGGSDTQYF
CDR3nt: TGTGCCATCAGGGGACTAGCGGGGGGGTCAGATACGCAGTATTTT

v_gene: TRBV5-1
abundance: few
j_gene: TRBJ2-6
len: 18
d_gene: .
CDR3aa: CASSELGGPSSGANVLTF
CDR3nt: TGCGCCAGCAGCGAACTTGGGGGGCCCAGCTCTGGGGCCAACGTCCTGACTTTC

v_gene: TRBV11-3
abundance: few
j_gene: TRBJ2-1
len: 16
d_gene: .
CDR3aa: CASSLVLNGPYNEQFF
CDR3nt: TGTGCCAGCAGCTTAGTTCTCAACGGGCCTTACAATGAGCAGTTCTTC

v_gene: TRBV7-9
abundance: .
j_gene: TRBJ2-5
len: 13
d_gene: TRBD1
CDR3aa: CASSLQGAETQYF
CDR3nt: TGTGCCAGCAGCTTACAGGGGGCAGAGACCCAGTACTTC

v_gene: TRBV24-1
abundance: .
j_gene: TRBJ1-2
len: 19
d_gene: .
CDR3aa: CATSDLYLRELKKMYGYTF
CDR3nt: TGTGCCACCAGTGATTTGTACCTCCGGGAGCTCAAGAAAATGTATGGCTACACCTTC

v_gene: TRBV7-9
abundance: .
j_gene: TRBJ2-2
len: 17
d_gene: .
CDR3aa: CASSVLQGPPNTGELFF
CDR3nt: TGTGCCAGCAGCGTACTACAGGGTCCCCCGAACACCGGGGAGCTGTTTTTT

v_gene: TRBV25-1
abundance: .
j_gene: TRBJ1-1
len: 14
d_gene: .
CDR3aa: CASSEGEGGHEAFF
CDR3nt: TGTGCCAGCAGTGAGGGGGAAGGGGGTCATGAAGCTTTCTTT

v_gene: TRBV6-5
abundance: few
j_gene: TRBJ2-7
len: 14
d_gene: .
CDR3aa: CASSYQFQGNEQYF
CDR3nt: TGTGCCAGCAGTTACCAGTTTCAGGGGAACGAGCAGTACTTC

v_gene: TRBV2
abundance: .
j_gene: TRBJ2-5
len: 14
d_gene: TRBD1
CDR3aa: CASRAGTGGETQYF
CDR3nt: TGTGCCAGCAGAGCCGGGACAGGCGGCGAGACCCAGTACTTC

v_gene: TRBV5-1
abundance: few
j_gene: TRBJ2-7
len: 13
d_gene: TRBD1
CDR3aa: CASSTGQGWEQYF
CDR3nt: TGCGCCAGCAGCACCGGACAGGGTTGGGAGCAGTACTTC

v_gene: TRBV12-3/TRBV12-4
abundance: .
j_gene: TRBJ1-5
len: 12
d_gene: .
CDR3aa: CASSLNHQPQHF
CDR3nt: TGTGCCAGCAGTTTAAACCATCAGCCCCAGCATTTT

v_gene: TRBV5-1
abundance: .
j_gene: TRBJ1-4
len: 15
d_gene: .
CDR3aa: CASSSGTATFEKLFF
CDR3nt: TGCGCCAGCAGCTCCGGGACGGCAACCTTTGAAAAACTGTTTTTT

v_gene: TRBV29-1
abundance: .
j_gene: TRBJ2-7
len: 13
d_gene: .
CDR3aa: CSVGTLQDYEQYF
CDR3nt: TGCAGCGTTGGAACACTCCAGGACTACGAGCAGTACTTC

v_gene: TRBV20-1
abundance: few
j_gene: TRBJ2-1
len: 13
d_gene: TRBD1
CDR3aa: CSVPGQVYNEQFF
CDR3nt: TGCAGTGTCCCGGGACAGGTATACAATGAGCAGTTCTTC

v_gene: TRBV20-1
abundance: few
j_gene: TRBJ2-7
len: 14
d_gene: .
CDR3aa: CSARTGTHTYEQYF
CDR3nt: TGCAGTGCTAGGACAGGGACTCACACCTACGAGCAGTACTTC

v_gene: TRBV6-5
abundance: few
j_gene: TRBJ1-2
len: 15
d_gene: TRBD1
CDR3aa: CASSILSDRAYGYTF
CDR3nt: TGTGCCAGCAGTATATTATCGGACAGGGCCTATGGCTACACCTTC

v_gene: TRBV4-3
abundance: .
j_gene: TRBJ1-2
len: 15
d_gene: .
CDR3aa: CASSQARGVTYGYTF
CDR3nt: TGCGCCAGCAGCCAAGCTCGCGGAGTCACTTACGGCTACACCTTC

v_gene: TRBV30
abundance: .
j_gene: TRBJ2-7
len: 12
d_gene: TRBD1
CDR3aa: CAWSRQGWEQYF
CDR3nt: TGTGCCTGGAGCCGACAGGGATGGGAGCAGTACTTC

v_gene: TRBV7-9
abundance: .
j_gene: TRBJ2-2
len: 16
d_gene: TRBD2
CDR3aa: CASSKETSGGTGELFF
CDR3nt: TGTGCCAGCAGTAAGGAGACTAGCGGTGGCACCGGGGAGCTGTTTTTT

v_gene: TRBV12-3/TRBV12-4
abundance: .
j_gene: TRBJ2-7
len: 15
d_gene: TRBD2
CDR3aa: CASSLTSGSIYEQYF
CDR3nt: TGTGCCAGCAGCCTGACTAGCGGGAGTATCTACGAGCAGTACTTC

v_gene: TRBV9
abundance: few
j_gene: TRBJ1-2
len: 14
d_gene: .
CDR3aa: CASSAATANYGYTF
CDR3nt: TGTGCCAGCAGCGCAGCGACCGCAAACTATGGCTACACCTTC

v_gene: TRBV10-3
abundance: .
j_gene: TRBJ2-3
len: 10
d_gene: .
CDR3aa: CAIEADTQYF
CDR3nt: TGTGCCATTGAAGCAGATACGCAGTATTTT

v_gene: TRBV7-2
abundance: .
j_gene: TRBJ2-7
len: 17
d_gene: TRBD2
CDR3aa: CASSPRTSGRKAYEQYF
CDR3nt: TGTGCCAGCAGCCCTCGGACTAGCGGGAGGAAGGCCTACGAGCAGTACTTC

v_gene: TRBV19
abundance: few
j_gene: TRBJ2-7
len: 11
d_gene: .
CDR3aa: CASRQGMQQYF
CDR3nt: TGTGCCAGCAGGCAGGGGATGCAGCAGTACTTC

v_gene: TRBV19
abundance: .
j_gene: TRBJ2-7
len: 15
d_gene: TRBD1
CDR3aa: CASSWSGTGGYEQYF
CDR3nt: TGTGCCAGTAGTTGGTCCGGGACAGGGGGTTACGAGCAGTACTTC

v_gene: TRBV6-1
abundance: .
j_gene: TRBJ2-1
len: 14
d_gene: .
CDR3aa: CATGVGLFVNEQFF
CDR3nt: TGTGCCACAGGGGTAGGACTCTTTGTTAATGAGCAGTTCTTC

v_gene: TRBV9
abundance: few
j_gene: TRBJ2-1
len: 18
d_gene: TRBD2
CDR3aa: CASSVSLAGPPVDNEQFF
CDR3nt: TGTGCCAGCAGCGTGTCCCTAGCGGGACCGCCGGTTGACAATGAGCAGTTCTTC

v_gene: TRBV7-9
abundance: few
j_gene: TRBJ1-5
len: 13
d_gene: .
CDR3aa: CASSSPGGQPQHF
CDR3nt: TGTGCCAGCAGCTCACCCGGGGGTCAGCCCCAGCATTTT

v_gene: TRBV5-1
abundance: .
j_gene: TRBJ1-1
len: 14
d_gene: .
CDR3aa: CASSWARRNTEAFF
CDR3nt: TGCGCCAGCAGCTGGGCCCGTAGGAACACTGAAGCTTTCTTT

v_gene: TRBV21-1
abundance: few
j_gene: TRBJ2-1
len: 14
d_gene: .
CDR3aa: CASSGGASNDEQFF
CDR3nt: TGTGCCAGCAGCGGAGGGGCTAGCAATGATGAGCAGTTCTTC

v_gene: TRBV20-1
abundance: .
j_gene: TRBJ1-6
len: 16
d_gene: .
CDR3aa: CSARDIPGGLNSPLHF
CDR3nt: TGCAGTGCTAGAGATATACCCGGCGGGTTGAATTCACCCCTCCACTTT

v_gene: TRBV7-2
abundance: .
j_gene: TRBJ2-7
len: 14
d_gene: .
CDR3aa: CASSFTDGAYEQYF
CDR3nt: TGTGCCAGCAGCTTCACTGACGGGGCGTACGAGCAGTACTTC

v_gene: TRBV4-2
abundance: many
j_gene: TRBJ2-1
len: 16
d_gene: TRBD1
CDR3aa: CASSSQEGTGANEQFF
CDR3nt: TGTGCCAGCAGCTCACAAGAGGGGACAGGGGCGAATGAGCAGTTCTTC

v_gene: TRBV7-6
abundance: few
j_gene: TRBJ2-7
len: 17
d_gene: TRBD2
CDR3aa: CASSLGRSGIRSYEQYF
CDR3nt: TGTGCCAGCAGCTTAGGCCGAAGCGGGATTAGGTCCTACGAGCAGTACTTC

v_gene: TRBV2
abundance: .
j_gene: TRBJ1-3
len: 15
d_gene: TRBD1
CDR3aa: CASRGQGSTGNTIYF
CDR3nt: TGTGCCAGCAGAGGACAGGGATCGACTGGAAACACCATATATTTT

v_gene: TRBV12-3/TRBV12-4
abundance: few
j_gene: TRBJ2-7
len: 13
d_gene: .
CDR3aa: CASSFGHSYEQYF
CDR3nt: TGTGCCAGCAGTTTTGGACACTCCTACGAGCAGTACTTC

v_gene: TRBV2
abundance: .
j_gene: TRBJ1-5
len: 14
d_gene: .
CDR3aa: CASTWVDSNQPQHF
CDR3nt: TGTGCCAGCACCTGGGTAGATAGCAATCAGCCCCAGCATTTT